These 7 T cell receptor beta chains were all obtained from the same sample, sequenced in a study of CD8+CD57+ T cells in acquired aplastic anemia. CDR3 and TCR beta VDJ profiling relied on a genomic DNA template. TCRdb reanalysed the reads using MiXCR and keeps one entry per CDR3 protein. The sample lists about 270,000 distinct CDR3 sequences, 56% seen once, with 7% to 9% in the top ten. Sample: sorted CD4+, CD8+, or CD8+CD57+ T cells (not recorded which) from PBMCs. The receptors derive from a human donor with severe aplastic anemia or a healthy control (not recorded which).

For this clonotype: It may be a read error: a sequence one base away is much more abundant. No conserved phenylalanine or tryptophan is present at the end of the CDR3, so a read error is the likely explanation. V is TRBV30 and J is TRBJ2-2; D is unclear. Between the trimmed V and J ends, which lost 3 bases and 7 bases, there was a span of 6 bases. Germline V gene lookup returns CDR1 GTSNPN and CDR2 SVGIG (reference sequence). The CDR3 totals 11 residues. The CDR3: CAWSRVGELFL. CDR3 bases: TGTGCCTGGAGCCGGGTCGGGGAGCTGTTTCTT.

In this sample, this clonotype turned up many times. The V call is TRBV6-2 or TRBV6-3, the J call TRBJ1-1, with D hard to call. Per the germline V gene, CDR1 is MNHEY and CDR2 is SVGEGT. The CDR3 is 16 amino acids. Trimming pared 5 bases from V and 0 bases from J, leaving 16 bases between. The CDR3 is CASSTPLGRLNTEAFF. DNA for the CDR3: TGTGCCAGCAGTACCCCCCTGGGCCGGTTGAACACTGAAGCTTTCTTT.

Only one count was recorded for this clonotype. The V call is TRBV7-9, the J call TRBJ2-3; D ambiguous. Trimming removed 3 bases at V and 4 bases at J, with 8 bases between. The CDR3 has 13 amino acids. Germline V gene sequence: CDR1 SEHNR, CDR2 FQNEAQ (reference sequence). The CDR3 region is CASSFTRADTQYF. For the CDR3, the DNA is TGTGCCAGCAGCTTTACACGGGCAGATACGCAGTATTTT.

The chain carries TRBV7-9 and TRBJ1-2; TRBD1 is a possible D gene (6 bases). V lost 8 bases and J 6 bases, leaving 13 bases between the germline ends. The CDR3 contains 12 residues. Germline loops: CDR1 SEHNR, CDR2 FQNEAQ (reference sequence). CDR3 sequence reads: CASGRGQDGYTF. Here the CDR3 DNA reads TGTGCCAGCGGGCGGGGGCAGGATGGCTACACCTTC. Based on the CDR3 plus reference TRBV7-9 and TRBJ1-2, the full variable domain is DTGVSQNPRHKITKRGQNVTFRCDPISEHNRLYWYRQTLGQGPEFLTYFQNEAQLEKSRLLSDRFSAERPKGSFSTLEIQRTEQGDSAMYLCASGRGQDGYTFGSGTRLTVV.

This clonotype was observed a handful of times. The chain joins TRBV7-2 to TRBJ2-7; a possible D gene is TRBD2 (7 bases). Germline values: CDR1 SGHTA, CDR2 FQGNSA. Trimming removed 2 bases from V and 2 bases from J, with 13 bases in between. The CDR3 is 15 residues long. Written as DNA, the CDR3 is TGTGCCAGCAGCTTACAGAACGGGGGGCCCTACGAGCAGTACTTC. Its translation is CASSLQNGGPYEQYF.

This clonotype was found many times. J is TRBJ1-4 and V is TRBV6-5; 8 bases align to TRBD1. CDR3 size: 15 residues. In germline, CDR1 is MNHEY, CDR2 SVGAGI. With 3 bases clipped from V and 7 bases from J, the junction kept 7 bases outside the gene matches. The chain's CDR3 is CASSYSGQGGEKLFF. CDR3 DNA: TGTGCCAGCAGTTATTCCGGACAGGGTGGTGAAAAACTGTTTTTT.

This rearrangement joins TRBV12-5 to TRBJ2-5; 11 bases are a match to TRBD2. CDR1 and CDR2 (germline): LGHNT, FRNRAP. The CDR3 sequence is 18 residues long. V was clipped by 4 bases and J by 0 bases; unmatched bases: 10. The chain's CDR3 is CASGSARIAGGYQETQYF. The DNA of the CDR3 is TGTGCTAGTGGTTCGGCCCGTATAGCGGGAGGGTACCAAGAGACCCAGTACTTC.